This record covers a single TCR beta chain. This entry belongs to a study of blood T cell repertoires in COVID-19. V gave up 4 bases and J gave up 0 bases; unmatched junction bases: 4. The CDR3 runs 17 residues. Germline V gene lookup returns CDR1 SNHLY and CDR2 FYNNEI. Produced via immunoSEQ multiplex PCR; TCRdb's table is partial and in-frame only. Of 150,000 to 200,000 clones listed, approximately 92% are singletons. The chain links TRBV2 to TRBJ2-6, with 9 bases lining up with TRBD1. The clonotype comes from a woman in her forties or fifties with acute or convalescent COVID-19. Input material: peripheral blood. The chain's CDR3 is CASSVRQGGSGANVLTF. The CDR3 bases are TGTGCCAGCAGTGTTAGACAGGGGGGCTCTGGGGCCAACGTCCTGACTTTC.